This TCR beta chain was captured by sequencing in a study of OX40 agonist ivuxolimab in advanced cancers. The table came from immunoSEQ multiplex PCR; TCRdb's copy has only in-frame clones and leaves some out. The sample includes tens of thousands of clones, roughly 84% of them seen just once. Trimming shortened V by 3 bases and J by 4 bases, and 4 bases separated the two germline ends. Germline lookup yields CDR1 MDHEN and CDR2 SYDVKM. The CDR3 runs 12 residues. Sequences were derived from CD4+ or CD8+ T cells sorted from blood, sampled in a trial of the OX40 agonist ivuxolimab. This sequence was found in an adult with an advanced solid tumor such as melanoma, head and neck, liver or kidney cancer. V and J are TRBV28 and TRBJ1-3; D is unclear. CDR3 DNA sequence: TGTGCCAGCAGTTTTTCCGGAAACACCATATATTTT. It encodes CASSFSGNTIYF.